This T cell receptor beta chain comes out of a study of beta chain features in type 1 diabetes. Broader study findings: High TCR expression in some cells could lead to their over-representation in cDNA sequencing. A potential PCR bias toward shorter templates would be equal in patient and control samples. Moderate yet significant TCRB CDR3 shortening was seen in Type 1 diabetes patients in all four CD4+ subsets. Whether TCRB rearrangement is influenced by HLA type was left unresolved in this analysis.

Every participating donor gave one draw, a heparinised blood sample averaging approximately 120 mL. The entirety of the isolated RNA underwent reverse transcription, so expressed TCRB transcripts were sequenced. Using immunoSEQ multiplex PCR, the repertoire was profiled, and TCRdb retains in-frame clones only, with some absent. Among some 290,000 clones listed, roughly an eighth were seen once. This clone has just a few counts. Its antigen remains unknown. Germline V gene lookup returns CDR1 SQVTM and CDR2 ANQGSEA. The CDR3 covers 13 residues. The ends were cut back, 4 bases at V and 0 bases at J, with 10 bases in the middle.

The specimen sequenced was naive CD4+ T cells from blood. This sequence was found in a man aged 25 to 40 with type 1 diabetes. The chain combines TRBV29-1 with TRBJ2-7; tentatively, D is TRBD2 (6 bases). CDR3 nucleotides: TGCAGCGTTGTTGCGGGGCCCTCCTACGAGCAGTACTTC. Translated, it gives CSVVAGPSYEQYF.